This TCR beta chain was captured in a study of blood T cells in healthy people across ages. The CDR3 is made up of 16 amino acids. Germline CDR1 and CDR2: SQVTM and ANQGSEA. The germline V and J ends were trimmed by 3 bases and 6 bases, with 21 bases remaining between them. Combining a sample-barcoded 5' primer with a J-beta primer mix, a second PCR ran for roughly 7 to 12 cycles. From the 5' RACE reads, TCRdb called clonotypes with MiXCR, one entry per CDR3 protein. Among around 1,100,000 distinct CDR3 sequences listed, roughly two fifths were seen once. This clonotype was picked up many times. Its antigen is currently unknown. Study findings and constraints: Age advanced and TCR beta diversity per million T cells fell, roughly linearly. PBMCs that were unsorted prevented a conclusive naive versus antigen-experienced comparison. Percentage of naive T cells showed a strong correlation with TCR beta diversity.

Total RNA, at least 5.5 micrograms per sample, was extracted from PBMCs. This sequence was found in a man younger than 35 in good health. What was sequenced was blood. The rearrangement links TRBV29-1 to TRBJ2-1; D is perhaps TRBD1 (5 bases). The CDR3 DNA follows: TGCAGCGTTGAGGTTGGAGTTTTTGACAGAAGCAATGAGCAGTTCTTC. It specifies CSVEVGVFDRSNEQFF.